The present T cell receptor (beta chain) was sequenced within a study of T cells in narcolepsy. The method was immunoSEQ multiplex PCR; TCRdb's version includes in-frame clones alone and lacks a portion of them. The sample shows some 25,000 clones, approximately 60% of them seen only once. Germline V CDR1 and CDR2: MDHEN, SYDVKM. This CDR3 region has 12 residues. V lost 7 bases and J lost 6; bases outside the gene matches: 6. This sequence joins TRBV28 and TRBJ2-7; 7 bases align to TRBD1. What was sequenced was memory (CD45RA-) CD4+ T cells from blood. The source is a human donor in good health. For the CDR3, the DNA is TGTGCCAGCATTAACAGGGGTGGCGAGCAGTACTTC. Translating it yields CASINRGGEQYF.